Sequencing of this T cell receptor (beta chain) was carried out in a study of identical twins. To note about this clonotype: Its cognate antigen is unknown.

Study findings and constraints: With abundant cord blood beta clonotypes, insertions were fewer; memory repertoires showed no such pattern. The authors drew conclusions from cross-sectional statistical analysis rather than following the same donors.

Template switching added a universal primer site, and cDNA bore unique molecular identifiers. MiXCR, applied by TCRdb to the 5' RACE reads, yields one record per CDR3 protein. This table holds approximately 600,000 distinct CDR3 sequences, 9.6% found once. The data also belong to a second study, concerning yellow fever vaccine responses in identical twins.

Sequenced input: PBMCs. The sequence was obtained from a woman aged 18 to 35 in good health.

The CDR3 loop is CAISESSGDGGYTF. As DNA, the CDR3 is TGTGCCATCAGTGAGTCGTCAGGGGATGGAGGCTACACCTTC. J is TRBJ1-2 and V is TRBV10-3; D perhaps matches TRBD1 (6 bases). The V gene lost 0 bases and the J gene lost 8 bases, with 13 bases spanning the gap. This CDR3 contains 14 residues. CDR1 is ENHRY and CDR2 is SYGVKD in the germline V gene.